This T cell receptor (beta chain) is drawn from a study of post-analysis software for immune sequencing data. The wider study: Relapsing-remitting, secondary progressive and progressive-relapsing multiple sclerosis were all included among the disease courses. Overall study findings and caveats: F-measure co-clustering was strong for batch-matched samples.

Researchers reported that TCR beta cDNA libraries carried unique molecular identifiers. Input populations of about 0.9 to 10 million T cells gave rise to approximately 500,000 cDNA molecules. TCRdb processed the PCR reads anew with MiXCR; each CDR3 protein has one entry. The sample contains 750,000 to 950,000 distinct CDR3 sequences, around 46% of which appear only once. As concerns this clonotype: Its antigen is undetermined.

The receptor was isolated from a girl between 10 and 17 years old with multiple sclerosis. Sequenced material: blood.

The CDR3 region has the DNA TGTGCCATCAGTGTAGGCAGGGCCCGCGATGAGCAGTTCTTC. It translates to CAISVGRARDEQFF. The chain recombines TRBV10-3 with TRBJ2-1; D is possibly TRBD1 (5 bases). This CDR3 contains 14 residues. CDR1 is ENHRY and CDR2 is SYGVKD in the germline V gene. The V end was cut by 4 bases, the J end by 8 bases, with 15 bases between.